This T cell receptor beta chain came from a study of shared clonotypes between healthy human individuals. Negatively enriched CD4+ T cells were divided by CD45RA into naive and memory. The germline gives CDR1 MDHEN, CDR2 SYDVKM. The CDR3 totals 12 residues. V was pared by 5 bases and J by 11 bases, with 12 bases between. Over several immunoSEQ plates, each subset's genomic DNA was distributed in even portions. The repertoire was sequenced with immunoSEQ multiplex PCR; TCRdb's copy has only in-frame clones and lacks some. The sample lists about 2.4 million clones, just over 90% seen once, with roughly 0.13% in the top ten.

The chain carries TRBV28 and TRBJ1-4; no definite D call. Sequenced input: naive CD4+ T cells sorted from blood. Stated subset: CD45RA+ positively selected. The origin of this receptor is a man younger than 35 in good health. The CDR3 sequence: CASSLPPGKLFF. CDR3 in DNA: TGTGCCAGCAGTCTACCCCCGGGGAAACTGTTTTTT.